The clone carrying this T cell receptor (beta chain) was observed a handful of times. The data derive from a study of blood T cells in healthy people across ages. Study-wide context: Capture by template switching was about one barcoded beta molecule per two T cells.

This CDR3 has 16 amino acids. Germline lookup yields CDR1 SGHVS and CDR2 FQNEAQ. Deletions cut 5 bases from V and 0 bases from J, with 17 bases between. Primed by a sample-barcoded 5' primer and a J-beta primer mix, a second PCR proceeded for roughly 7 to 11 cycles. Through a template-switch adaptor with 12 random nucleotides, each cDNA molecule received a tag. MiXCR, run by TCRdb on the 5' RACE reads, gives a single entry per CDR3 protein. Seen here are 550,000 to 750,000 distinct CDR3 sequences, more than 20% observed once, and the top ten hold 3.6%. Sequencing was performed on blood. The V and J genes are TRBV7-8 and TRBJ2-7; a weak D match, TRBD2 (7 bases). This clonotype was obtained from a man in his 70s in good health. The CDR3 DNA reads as TGTGCCAGCAGCCAGAAGCGGGACACCATCTCCTACGAGCAGTACTTC. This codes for CASSQKRDTISYEQYF.